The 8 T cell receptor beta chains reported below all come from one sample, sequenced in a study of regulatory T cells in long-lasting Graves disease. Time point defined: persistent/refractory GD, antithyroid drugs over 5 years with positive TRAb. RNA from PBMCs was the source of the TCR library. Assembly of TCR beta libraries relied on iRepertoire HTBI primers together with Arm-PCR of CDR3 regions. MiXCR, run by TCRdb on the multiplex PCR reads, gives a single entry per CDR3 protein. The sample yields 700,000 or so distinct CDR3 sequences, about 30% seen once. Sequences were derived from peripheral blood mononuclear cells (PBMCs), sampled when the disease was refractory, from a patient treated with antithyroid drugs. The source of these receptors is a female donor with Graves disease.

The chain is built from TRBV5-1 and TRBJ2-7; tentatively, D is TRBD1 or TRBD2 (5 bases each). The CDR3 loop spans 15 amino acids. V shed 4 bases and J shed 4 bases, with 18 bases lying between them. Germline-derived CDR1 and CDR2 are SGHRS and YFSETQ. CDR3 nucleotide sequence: TGCGCCAGCAGCCCCACCGGGACCGACATTTACGAGCAGTACTTC. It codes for CASSPTGTDIYEQYF.

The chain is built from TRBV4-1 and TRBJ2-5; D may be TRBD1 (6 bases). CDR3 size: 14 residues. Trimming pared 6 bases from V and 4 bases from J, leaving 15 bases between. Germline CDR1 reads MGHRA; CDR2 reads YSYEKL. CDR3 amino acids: CASSQGHGGETQYF. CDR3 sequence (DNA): TGCGCCAGCAGTCAGGGACACGGAGGAGAGACCCAGTACTTC.

CDR3 loop: CASRQTGGRSNQPQHF. CDR3 DNA sequence: TGTGCCAGCAGACAAACAGGGGGCAGAAGCAATCAGCCCCAGCATTTT. This chain joins TRBV9 and TRBJ1-5, with TRBD1 identical over 9 bases. In germline, CDR1 is SGDLS, CDR2 YYNGEE. This CDR3 comprises 16 residues. After removal of 5 bases from V and 1 base from J, the junction contained 7 bases not matched to a gene.

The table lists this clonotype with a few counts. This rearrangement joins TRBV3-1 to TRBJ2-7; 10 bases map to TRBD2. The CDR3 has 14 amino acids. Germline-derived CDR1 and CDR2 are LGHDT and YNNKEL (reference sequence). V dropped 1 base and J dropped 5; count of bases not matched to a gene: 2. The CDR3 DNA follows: TGTGCCAGCAGCCAAGGGCTAGCGGGAGACGAGCAGTACTTC. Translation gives CASSQGLAGDEQYF.

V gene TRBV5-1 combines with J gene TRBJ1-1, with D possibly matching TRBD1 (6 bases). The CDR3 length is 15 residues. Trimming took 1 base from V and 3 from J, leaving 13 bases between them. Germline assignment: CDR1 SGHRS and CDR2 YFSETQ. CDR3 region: CASSLSLSGDTEAFF. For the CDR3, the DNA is TGCGCCAGCAGCTTGAGTCTTTCAGGGGACACTGAAGCTTTCTTT.

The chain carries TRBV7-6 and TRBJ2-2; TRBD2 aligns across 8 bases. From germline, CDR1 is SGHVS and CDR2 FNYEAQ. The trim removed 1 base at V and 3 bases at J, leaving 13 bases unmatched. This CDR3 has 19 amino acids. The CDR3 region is CASSLGAFGGVMDTGELFF. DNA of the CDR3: TGTGCCAGCAGCTTAGGTGCTTTCGGGGGGGTGATGGACACCGGGGAGCTGTTTTTT. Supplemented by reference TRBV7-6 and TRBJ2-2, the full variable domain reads GAGVSQSPRYKVTKRGQDVALRCDPISGHVSLYWYRQALGQGPEFLTYFNYEAQQDKSGLPNDRFSAERPEGSISTLTIQRTEQRDSAMYRCASSLGAFGGVMDTGELFFGEGSRLTVL.

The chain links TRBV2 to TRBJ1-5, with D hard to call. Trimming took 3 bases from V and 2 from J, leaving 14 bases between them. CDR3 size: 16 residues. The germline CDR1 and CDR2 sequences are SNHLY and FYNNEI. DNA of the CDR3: TGTGCCAGCAGTGAGGGGTTTAATTCTGGCAATCAGCCCCAGCATTTT. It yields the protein CASSEGFNSGNQPQHF.

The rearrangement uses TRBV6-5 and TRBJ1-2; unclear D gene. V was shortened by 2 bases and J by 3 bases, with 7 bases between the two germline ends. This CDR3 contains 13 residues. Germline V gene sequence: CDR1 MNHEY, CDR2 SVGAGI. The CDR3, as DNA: TGTGCCAGCAGTTACAACCGGGACTATGGCTACACCTTC. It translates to CASSYNRDYGYTF.